The entry that follows covers one T cell receptor (beta chain) sequence. Its antigen remains unidentified. Described time point: pretreatment peripheral blood. Clones were read by immunoSEQ multiplex PCR, and TCRdb kept only the in-frame ones, dropping some. The profile shows fewer than 40,000 clones, just over 90% of them singletons. The sample belongs to a study of PD-L1 blockade in urothelial cancer. Across the whole study: Male patients with bladder-origin urothelial cancer numbered about 85% of the roughly 29.

Study-wide findings and caveats: Tumor-associated TCR clones expanded more in blood at 3 weeks in patients with durable benefit.

V gave up 5 bases and J gave up 1 base; unmatched junction bases: 4. The CDR3 sequence is 14 residues long. The germline V gene has CDR1 SQVTM and CDR2 ANQGSEA. The sequencing used PBMCs, collected around atezolizumab (anti-PD-L1) treatment. The TCR sequence derives from a woman in her sixties or seventies with urothelial cancer. The chain joins TRBV29-1 to TRBJ2-3; TRBD1 aligns across 9 bases. CDR3 DNA: TGCAGCGTTCCTTGGGACAGGGGCACAGATACGCAGTATTTT. Translated: CSVPWDRGTDTQYF.